The following is a TCR beta chain sequence with its context. The target antigen is unknown. The data originate from a study of T cell responses to AZD1222 COVID-19 vaccine. V lost 6 bases to trimming and J lost 10 bases, with 10 bases between them. The CDR3 is 11 residues long. Germline assignment: CDR1 MNHEY and CDR2 SVGAGI. Assay used: immunoSEQ multiplex PCR; TCRdb lists only in-frame clones, some missing. In the table there are approximately 110,000 clones, about 90% of which are singletons. Study observations and caveats: Possibly, clonal diversity was underestimated; donors were largely white British and included more females. Baseline seropositivity characterized only a handful of AZD1222 recipients. Spike-wide vaccine-associated CD4 TCRs dominated at 160-218 and 743-854. Spike-specific TCR breadth and depth were elevated following two AZD1222 doses.

V and J are TRBV6-5 and TRBJ2-1; D remains ambiguous. Sample: peripheral blood, taken 28 days after the second AZD1222 dose. The TCR was taken from an adult who received the AZD1222 COVID-19 vaccine. CDR3 amino acids: CASRYLGEQFF. CDR3 coding DNA: TGTGCCAGCAGATACCTCGGGGAGCAGTTCTTC.